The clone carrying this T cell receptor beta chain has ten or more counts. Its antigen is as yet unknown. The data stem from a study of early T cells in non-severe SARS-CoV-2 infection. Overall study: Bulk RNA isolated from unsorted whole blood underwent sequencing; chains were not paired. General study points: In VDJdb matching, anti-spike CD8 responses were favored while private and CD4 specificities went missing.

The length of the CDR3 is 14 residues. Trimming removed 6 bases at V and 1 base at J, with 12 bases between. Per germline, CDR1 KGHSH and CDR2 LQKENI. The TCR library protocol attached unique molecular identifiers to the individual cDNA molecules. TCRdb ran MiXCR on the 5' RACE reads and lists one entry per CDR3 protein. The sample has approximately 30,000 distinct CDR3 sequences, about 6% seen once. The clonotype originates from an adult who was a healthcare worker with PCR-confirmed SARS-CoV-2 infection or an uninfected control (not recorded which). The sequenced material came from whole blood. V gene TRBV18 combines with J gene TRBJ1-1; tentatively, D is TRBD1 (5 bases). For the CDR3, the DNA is TGTGCCAGCTCCCCCGGGACGGAGAACACTGAAGCTTTCTTT. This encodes CASSPGTENTEAFF.